The entry below gives a single T cell receptor beta chain sequence along with its context. The sample is drawn from a study of blood T cell repertoires in COVID-19. Study-wide background: Sites in the United States, Italy and Spain provided acute and convalescent COVID-19 samples. The cDNA or gDNA used as material had been derived from T cells, B-cell-depleted T cells, or PBMCs.

Study processing details: Nucleated cell number was recorded as an estimate derived from reference gene primer amplification. The method was immunoSEQ multiplex PCR; TCRdb's version includes in-frame clones alone and lacks a portion of them. The DNA was the basis for D and trimming; V, J and clone size are from that table. The sample gives 9,500 to 15,000 clones, 55% to 80% of which show up once; over 25% is in the top ten. The CDR3 runs 15 residues. V lost 1 base and J 6 bases, leaving 17 bases between the germline ends. Per the germline V gene, CDR1 is SGHRS and CDR2 is YFSETQ. Sequencing used peripheral blood. The TCR was taken from a human donor in a cohort sampled during active COVID-19. The chain combines TRBV5-1 with TRBJ2-7; D is ambiguous. The DNA of the CDR3 is TGCGCCAGCAGCTTGAGTAGAAATGGTCTAGGCGAGCAGTACTTC. It codes for CASSLSRNGLGEQYF.